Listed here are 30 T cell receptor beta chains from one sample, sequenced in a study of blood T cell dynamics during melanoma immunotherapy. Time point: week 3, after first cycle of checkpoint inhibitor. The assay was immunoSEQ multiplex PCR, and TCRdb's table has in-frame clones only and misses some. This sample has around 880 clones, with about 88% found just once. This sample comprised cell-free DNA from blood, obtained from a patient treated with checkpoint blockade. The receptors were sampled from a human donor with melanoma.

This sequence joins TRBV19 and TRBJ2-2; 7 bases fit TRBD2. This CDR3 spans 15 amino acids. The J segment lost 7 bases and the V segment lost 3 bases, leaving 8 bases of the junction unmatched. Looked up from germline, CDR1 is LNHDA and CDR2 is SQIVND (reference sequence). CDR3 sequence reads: CASSIGLAVGGELFF. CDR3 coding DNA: TGTGCCAGTAGTATCGGGCTAGCGGTTGGCGGGGAGCTGTTTTTT. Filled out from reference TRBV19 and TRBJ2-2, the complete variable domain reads DGGITQSPKYLFRKEGQNVTLSCEQNLNHDAMYWYRQDPGQGLRLIYYSQIVNDFQKGDIAEGYSVSREKKESFPLTVTSAQKNPTAFYLCASSIGLAVGGELFFGEGSRLTVL.

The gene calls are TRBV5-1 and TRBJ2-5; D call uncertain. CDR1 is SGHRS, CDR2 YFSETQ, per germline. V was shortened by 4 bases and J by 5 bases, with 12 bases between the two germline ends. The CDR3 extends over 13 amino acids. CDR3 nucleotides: TGCGCCAGCAGCAGGACCTCCGAGGAGACCCAGTACTTC. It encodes CASSRTSEETQYF.

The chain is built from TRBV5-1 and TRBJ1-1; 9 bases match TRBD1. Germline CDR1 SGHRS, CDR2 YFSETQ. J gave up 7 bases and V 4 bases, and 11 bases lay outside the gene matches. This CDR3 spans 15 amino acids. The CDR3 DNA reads TGCGCCAGCAGCCCGCAAGCCACGGGACAGGGTGAAGCTTTCTTT. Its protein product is CASSPQATGQGEAFF.

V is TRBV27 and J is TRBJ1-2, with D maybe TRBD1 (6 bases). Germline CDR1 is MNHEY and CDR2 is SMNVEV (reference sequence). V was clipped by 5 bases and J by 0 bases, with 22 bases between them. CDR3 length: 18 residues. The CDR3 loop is CASSHLGVEGVPNYGYTF. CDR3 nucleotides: TGTGCCAGCAGTCATTTAGGGGTGGAGGGGGTCCCTAACTATGGCTACACCTTC.

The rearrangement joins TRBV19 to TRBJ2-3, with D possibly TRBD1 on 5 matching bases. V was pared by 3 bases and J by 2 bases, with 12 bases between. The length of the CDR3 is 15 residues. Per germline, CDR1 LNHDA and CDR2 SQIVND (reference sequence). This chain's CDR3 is CASSIYAGFTDTQYF. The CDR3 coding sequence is TGTGCCAGTAGTATTTACGCAGGGTTCACAGATACGCAGTATTTT.

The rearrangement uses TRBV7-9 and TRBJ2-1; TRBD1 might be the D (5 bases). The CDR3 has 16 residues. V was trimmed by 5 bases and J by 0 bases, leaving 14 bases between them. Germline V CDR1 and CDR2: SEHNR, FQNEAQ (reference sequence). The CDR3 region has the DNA TGTGCCAGCAGCCCGCTGGACACCGGCTCCTACAATGAGCAGTTCTTC. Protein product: CASSPLDTGSYNEQFF.

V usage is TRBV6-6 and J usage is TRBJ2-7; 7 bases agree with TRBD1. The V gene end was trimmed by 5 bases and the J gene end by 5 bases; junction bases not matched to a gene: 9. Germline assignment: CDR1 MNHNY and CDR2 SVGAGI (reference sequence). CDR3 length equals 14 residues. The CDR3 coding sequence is TGTGCCAGCAGTCCCGACAGGGAAGGAAACGAGCAGTACTTC. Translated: CASSPDREGNEQYF.

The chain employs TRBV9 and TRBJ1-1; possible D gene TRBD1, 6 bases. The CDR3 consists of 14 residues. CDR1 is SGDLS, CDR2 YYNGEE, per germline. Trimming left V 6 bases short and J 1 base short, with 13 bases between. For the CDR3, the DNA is TGTGCCAGCAAGGGGGGGCAGTCGAACACTGAAGCTTTCTTT. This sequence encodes CASKGGQSNTEAFF.

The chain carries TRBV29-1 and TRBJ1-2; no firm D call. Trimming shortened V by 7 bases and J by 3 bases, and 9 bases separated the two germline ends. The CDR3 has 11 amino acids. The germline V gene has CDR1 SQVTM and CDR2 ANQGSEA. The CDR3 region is CSATVYYGYTF. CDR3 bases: TGCAGCGCAACAGTCTACTATGGCTACACCTTC.

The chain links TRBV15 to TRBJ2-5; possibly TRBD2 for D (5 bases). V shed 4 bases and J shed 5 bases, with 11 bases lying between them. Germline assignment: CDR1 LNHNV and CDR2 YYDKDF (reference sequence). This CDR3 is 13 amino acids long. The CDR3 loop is CATSNLRRETQYF. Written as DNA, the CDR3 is TGTGCCACCAGCAATCTCCGGAGGGAGACCCAGTACTTC.

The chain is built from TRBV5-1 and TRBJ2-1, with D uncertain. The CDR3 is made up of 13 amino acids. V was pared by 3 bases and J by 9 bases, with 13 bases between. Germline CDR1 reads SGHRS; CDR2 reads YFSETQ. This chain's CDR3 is CASSSYKRGEQFF. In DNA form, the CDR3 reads TGCGCCAGCAGCTCATATAAGAGAGGTGAGCAGTTCTTC.

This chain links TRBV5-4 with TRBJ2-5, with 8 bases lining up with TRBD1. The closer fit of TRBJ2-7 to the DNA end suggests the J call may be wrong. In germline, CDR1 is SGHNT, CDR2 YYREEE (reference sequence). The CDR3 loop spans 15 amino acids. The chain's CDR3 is CASSLGTGSGYEQYF. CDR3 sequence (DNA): TGTGCCAGCAGCTTGGGGACAGGGTCCGGCTACGAGCAGTACTTC.

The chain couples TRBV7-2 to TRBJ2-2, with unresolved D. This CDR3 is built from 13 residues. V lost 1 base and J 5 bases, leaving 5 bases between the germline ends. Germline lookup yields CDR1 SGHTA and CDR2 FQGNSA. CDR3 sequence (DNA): TGTGCCAGCAGCTTAGGTCCTACCGGGGAGCTGTTTTTT. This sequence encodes CASSLGPTGELFF.

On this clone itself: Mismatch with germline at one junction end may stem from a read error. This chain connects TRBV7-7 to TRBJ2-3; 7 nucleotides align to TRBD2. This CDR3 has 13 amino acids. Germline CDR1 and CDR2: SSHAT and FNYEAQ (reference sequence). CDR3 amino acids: CASSLDSGDTQYF. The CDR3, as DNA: TGTGCTAGCAGCTTAGATAGCGGGGATACGCAGTATTTT.

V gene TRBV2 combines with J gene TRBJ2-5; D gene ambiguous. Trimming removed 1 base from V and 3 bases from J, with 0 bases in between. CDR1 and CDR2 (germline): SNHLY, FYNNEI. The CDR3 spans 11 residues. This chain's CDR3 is CASSEEETQYF. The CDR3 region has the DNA TGTGCCAGCAGTGAAGAAGAGACCCAGTACTTC. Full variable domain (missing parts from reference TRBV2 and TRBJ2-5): EPEVTQTPSHQVTQMGQEVILRCVPISNHLYFYWYRQILGQKVEFLVSFYNNEISEKSEIFDDQFSVERPDGSNFTLKIRSTKLEDSAMYFCASSEEETQYFGPGTRLLVL.

The CDR3 sequence: CASSQARRGDTEAFF. CDR3 nucleotides: TGTGCCAGCAGCCAAGCCCGGAGGGGGGACACTGAAGCTTTCTTT. The chain recombines TRBV4-2 with TRBJ1-1; D is possibly TRBD1 (6 bases). Germline CDR1 LGHNA, CDR2 YNFKEQ. The CDR3 loop spans 15 amino acids. The V gene lost 1 base and the J gene lost 3 bases, with 12 bases spanning the gap.

In DNA, the CDR3 is TGTGCCAGCAGTGACTCCCCCAGGACTAGCACAGATACGCAGTATTTT. Its protein is CASSDSPRTSTDTQYF. The chain is built from TRBV6-4 and TRBJ2-3, with a weak D call TRBD2 (5 bases). Germline CDR1 reads MRHNA; CDR2 reads SNTAGT. V shed 0 bases and J shed 0 bases, with 10 bases lying between them. The CDR3 covers 16 residues.

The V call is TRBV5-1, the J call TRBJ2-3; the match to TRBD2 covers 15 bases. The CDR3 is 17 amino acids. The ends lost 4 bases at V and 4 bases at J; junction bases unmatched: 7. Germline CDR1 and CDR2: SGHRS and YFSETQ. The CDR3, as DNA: TGCGCCAGCAGCCCCGGGACTAGCGGGAGGTGGGCAGATACGCAGTATTTT. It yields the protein CASSPGTSGRWADTQYF.

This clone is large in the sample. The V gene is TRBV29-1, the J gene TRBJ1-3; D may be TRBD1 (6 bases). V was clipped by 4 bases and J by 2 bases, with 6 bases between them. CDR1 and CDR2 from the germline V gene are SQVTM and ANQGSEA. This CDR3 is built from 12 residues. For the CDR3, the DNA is TGCAGCGTTGCAGGGGCTGGAAACACCATATATTTT. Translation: CSVAGAGNTIYF.

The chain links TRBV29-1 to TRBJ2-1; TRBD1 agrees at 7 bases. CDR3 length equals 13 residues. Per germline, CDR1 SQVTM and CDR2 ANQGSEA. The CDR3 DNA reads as TGCAGTGGCGACAGGGTGGTAGGCGATGAGCAGTTCTTC. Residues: CSGDRVVGDEQFF.

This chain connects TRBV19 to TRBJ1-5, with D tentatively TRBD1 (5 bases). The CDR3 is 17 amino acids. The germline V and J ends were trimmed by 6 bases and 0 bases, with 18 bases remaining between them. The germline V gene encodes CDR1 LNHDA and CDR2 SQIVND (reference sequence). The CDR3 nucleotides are TGTGCCAGTAGAAACCCCAGGGACTATTATAGCAATCAGCCCCAGCATTTT. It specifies CASRNPRDYYSNQPQHF. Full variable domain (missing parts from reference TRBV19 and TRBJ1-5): DGGITQSPKYLFRKEGQNVTLSCEQNLNHDAMYWYRQDPGQGLRLIYYSQIVNDFQKGDIAEGYSVSREKKESFPLTVTSAQKNPTAFYLCASRNPRDYYSNQPQHFGDGTRLSIL.

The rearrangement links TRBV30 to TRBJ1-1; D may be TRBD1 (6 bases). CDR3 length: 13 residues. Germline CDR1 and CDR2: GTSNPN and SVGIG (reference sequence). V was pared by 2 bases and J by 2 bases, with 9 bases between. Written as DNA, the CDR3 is TGTGCCTGGAGTCGGGGACAAAACACTGAAGCTTTCTTT. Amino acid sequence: CAWSRGQNTEAFF. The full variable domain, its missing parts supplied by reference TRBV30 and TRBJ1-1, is SQTIHQWPATLVQPVGSPLSLECTVEGTSNPNLYWYRQAAGRGLQLLFYSVGIGQISSEVPQNLSASRPQDRQFILSSKKLLLSDSGFYLCAWSRGQNTEAFFGQGTRLTVV.

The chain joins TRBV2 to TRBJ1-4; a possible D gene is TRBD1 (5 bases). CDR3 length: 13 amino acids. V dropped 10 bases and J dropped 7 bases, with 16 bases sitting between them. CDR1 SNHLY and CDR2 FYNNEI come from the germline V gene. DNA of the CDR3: TGTGCCACTACGGACACCGGTTTTGAAAAACTGTTTTTT. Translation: CATTDTGFEKLFF.

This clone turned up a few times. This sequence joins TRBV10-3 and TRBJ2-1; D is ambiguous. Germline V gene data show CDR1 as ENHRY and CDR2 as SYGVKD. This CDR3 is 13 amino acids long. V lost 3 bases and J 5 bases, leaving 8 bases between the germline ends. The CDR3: CAISDGADNEQFF. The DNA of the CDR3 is TGTGCCATCAGTGATGGCGCCGACAATGAGCAGTTCTTC.

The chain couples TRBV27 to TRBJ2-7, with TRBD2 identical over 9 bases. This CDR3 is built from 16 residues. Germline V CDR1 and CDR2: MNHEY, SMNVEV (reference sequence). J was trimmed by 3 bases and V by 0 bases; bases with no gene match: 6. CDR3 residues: CASSLSLETSGYEQYF. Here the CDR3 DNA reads TGTGCCAGCAGTTTATCGTTGGAGACTAGCGGCTACGAGCAGTACTTC.

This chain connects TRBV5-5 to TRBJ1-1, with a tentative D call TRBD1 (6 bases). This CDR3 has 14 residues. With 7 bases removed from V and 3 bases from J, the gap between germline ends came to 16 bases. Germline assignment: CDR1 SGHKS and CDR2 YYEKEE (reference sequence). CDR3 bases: TGTGCCAGCGGTCGACAGGCGCGGGACACTGAAGCTTTCTTT. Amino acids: CASGRQARDTEAFF.

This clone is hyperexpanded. The CDR3 sequence is CATEAGEQYF. The DNA for the CDR3 is TGCGCCACTGAAGCGGGTGAGCAGTACTTC. The chain uses TRBV10-2 and TRBJ2-7, with a weak D call TRBD2 (6 bases). The CDR3 totals 10 residues. Trimming removed 10 bases from V and 7 bases from J, with 11 bases in between. CDR1 is WSHSY and CDR2 is SAAADI in the germline V gene.

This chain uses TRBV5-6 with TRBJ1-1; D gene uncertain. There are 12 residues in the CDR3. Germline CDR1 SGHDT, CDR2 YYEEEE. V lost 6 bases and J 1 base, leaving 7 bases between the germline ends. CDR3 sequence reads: CASTRTNTEAFF. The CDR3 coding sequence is TGTGCCAGCACCCGGACGAACACTGAAGCTTTCTTT. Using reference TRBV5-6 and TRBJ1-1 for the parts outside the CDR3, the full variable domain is DAGVTQSPTHLIKTRGQQVTLRCSPKSGHDTVSWYQQALGQGPQFIFQYYEEEERQRGNFPDRFSGHQFPNYSSELNVNALLLGDSALYLCASTRTNTEAFFGQGTRLTVV.

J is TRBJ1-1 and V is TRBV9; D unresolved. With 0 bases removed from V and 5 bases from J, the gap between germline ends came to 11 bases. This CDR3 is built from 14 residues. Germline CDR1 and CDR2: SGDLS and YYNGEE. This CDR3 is CASSVEVGRTEAFF. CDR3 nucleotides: TGTGCCAGCAGCGTAGAGGTGGGGAGAACTGAAGCTTTCTTT.

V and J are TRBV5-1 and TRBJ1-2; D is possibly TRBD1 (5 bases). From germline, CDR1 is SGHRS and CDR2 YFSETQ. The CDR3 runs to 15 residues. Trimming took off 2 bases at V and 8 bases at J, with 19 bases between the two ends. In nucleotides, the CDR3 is TGCGCCAGCAGCTTAGATCCGAGGGGAACGGGGGGCTACACCTTC. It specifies CASSLDPRGTGGYTF.